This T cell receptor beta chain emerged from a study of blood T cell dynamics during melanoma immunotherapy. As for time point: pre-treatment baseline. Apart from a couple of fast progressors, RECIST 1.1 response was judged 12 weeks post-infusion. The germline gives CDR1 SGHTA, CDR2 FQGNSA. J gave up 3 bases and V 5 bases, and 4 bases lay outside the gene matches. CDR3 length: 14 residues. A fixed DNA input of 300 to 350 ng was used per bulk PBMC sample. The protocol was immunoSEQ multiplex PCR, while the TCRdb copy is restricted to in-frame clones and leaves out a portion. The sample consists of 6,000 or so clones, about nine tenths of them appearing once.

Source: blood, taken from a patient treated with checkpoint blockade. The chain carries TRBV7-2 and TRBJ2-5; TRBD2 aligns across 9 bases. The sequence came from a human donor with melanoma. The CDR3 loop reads CASSRQRGEETQYF. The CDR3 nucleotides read TGTGCCAGCAGCCGACAGCGGGGGGAAGAGACCCAGTACTTC. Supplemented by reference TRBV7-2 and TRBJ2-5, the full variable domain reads GAGVSQSPSNKVTEKGKDVELRCDPISGHTALYWYRQSLGQGLEFLIYFQGNSAPDKSGLPSDRFSAERTGGSVSTLTIQRTQQEDSAVYLCASSRQRGEETQYFGPGTRLLVL.